This T cell receptor (beta chain) was sequenced for a study of T cell repertoires in cytomegalovirus infection. Study-level information: Peptides in the study included HLA-C-restricted and HLA-B-restricted CMV epitopes. Study observations and caveats: The ex vivo response was dominated by HLA-C-restricted CMV-specific TCR beta clonotypes.

Using its own MiXCR run on the reads, TCRdb lists one record per CDR3 protein. The table lists 550,000 to 700,000 distinct CDR3 sequences, almost 40% of them singletons, with around 50% in the top ten. As regards this clonotype: What it binds is not known.

V gave up 5 bases and J gave up 7 bases, with 9 bases separating them. The CDR3 totals 12 residues. Germline CDR1 MNHEY, CDR2 SVGEGT. The input for sequencing was cultured PBMCs, taken from culture after CMV antigen stimulation. This TCR was recovered from a human donor in good health (CMV status not recorded). Some clones in this sample may be carry-over from other donors' samples. V usage is TRBV6-2 or TRBV6-3 and J usage is TRBJ1-5; no firm D call. The CDR3, as DNA: TGTGCCAGCAGTGAAGTTGCGCAGCCCCAGCATTTT. This gives the protein CASSEVAQPQHF.